These T cell receptor beta chains were read from a single sample in a study of T-cell reconstitution after alpha-beta-depleted transplantation in children. MiXCR was run by TCRdb on the PCR reads, yielding one entry per CDR3 protein. This repertoire shows over 150,000 distinct CDR3 sequences, 11% found once; its top ten account for around 13%. This sample comprised PBMCs, obtained before TCRalphabeta/CD19-depleted stem cell transplant. The receptors were gathered from a boy between 2 and 10 years old with acute myeloid leukemia, due to receive a stem cell transplant. CDR3s include the opening cysteine and the closing phenylalanine or tryptophan. A D gene is named only where the DNA matches it firmly. Rows give clone size only sometimes, using once, few, many, or a class for an expanded clone.

CDR3 protein,CDR3 DNA,J gene,clone size,D gene,V gene
CSVELGHNTYEQYF,TGCAGCGTTGAACTCGGACACAATACCTACGAGCAGTACTTC,TRBJ2-7,many,.,TRBV29-1
CASSPGQLDEQYF,TGCGCCAGCAGCCCGGGACAGCTCGACGAGCAGTACTTC,TRBJ2-7,many,TRBD1,TRBV5-1
CSAREQGDLETQYF,TGCAGTGCTAGAGAGCAGGGAGACTTGGAGACCCAGTACTTC,TRBJ2-5,few,.,TRBV20-1
CATSDDRGNEQYF,TGTGCCACCAGTGATGACAGGGGCAACGAGCAGTACTTC,TRBJ2-7,many,TRBD1,TRBV24-1
CASSFVGNQPQHF,TGTGCCAGCAGTTTCGTAGGCAATCAGCCCCAGCATTTT,TRBJ1-5,many,.,TRBV28
CASSSPGQGAYEQFF,TGTGCCAGCAGTTCACCGGGACAGGGGGCCTATGAGCAGTTCTTC,TRBJ2-1,many,TRBD1,TRBV12-3/TRBV12-4
CAISESGLAGGETQYF,TGTGCCATCAGTGAGTCCGGACTAGCGGGAGGGGAGACCCAGTACTTC,TRBJ2-5,many,TRBD2,TRBV10-3
CSVQEGTSTYEQYF,TGCAGCGTCCAGGAGGGGACTAGCACCTACGAGCAGTACTTC,TRBJ2-7,many,TRBD2,TRBV29-1
CSVGEGVNYGYTF,TGCAGCGTTGGGGAAGGGGTAAACTATGGCTACACCTTC,TRBJ1-2,many,.,TRBV29-1
CASWDSGDYGYTF,TGTGCCAGCTGGGACAGCGGGGACTATGGCTACACCTTC,TRBJ1-2,few,TRBD1,TRBV28
CSVRRQNTEAFF,TGCAGTGTTAGGAGGCAAAACACTGAAGCTTTCTTT,TRBJ1-1,many,.,TRBV20-1
CASSQLGWDQPQHF,TGCGCCAGCAGCCAGCTCGGGTGGGATCAGCCCCAGCATTTT,TRBJ1-5,.,.,TRBV4-1
CASSPGTSSIAKNIQYF,TGCGCCAGCAGTCCGGGGACTAGCAGTATAGCCAAAAACATTCAGTACTTC,TRBJ2-4,many,TRBD2,TRBV4-1
CASSLEGDPLWDTQYF,TGCGCCAGCAGCTTGGAGGGAGACCCCTTATGGGATACGCAGTATTTT,TRBJ2-3,many,.,TRBV5-1
CATREQGRDTGELFF,TGTGCCACCAGAGAACAGGGGAGGGACACCGGGGAGCTGTTTTTT,TRBJ2-2,many,.,TRBV24-1
CASSLAEEFYGYTF,TGTGCCAGCAGCTTGGCCGAGGAGTTCTATGGCTACACCTTC,TRBJ1-2,many,.,TRBV5-5
CASSPGGSHLEAFF,TGCGCCAGCAGCCCCGGAGGGTCACACCTTGAAGCTTTCTTT,TRBJ1-1,many,.,TRBV5-1
CASSWDSPGVANEQFF,TGCGCCAGCAGCTGGGACTCACCGGGAGTCGCGAATGAGCAGTTCTTC,TRBJ2-1,many,.,TRBV5-1
CASSSYRDQETQYF,TGTGCCAGCAGCTCATACAGGGACCAAGAGACCCAGTACTTC,TRBJ2-5,few,.,TRBV11-2
CASSLTPTGYNEQFF,TGTGCCAGCAGCTTAACGCCGACTGGTTACAATGAGCAGTTCTTC,TRBJ2-1,many,.,TRBV7-3
CSVGQGIYNEQFF,TGCAGTGTGGGACAGGGGATCTACAATGAGCAGTTCTTC,TRBJ2-1,many,TRBD1,TRBV20-1
CAIRWGLPSNEQFF,TGCGCCATCAGGTGGGGACTACCGAGCAATGAGCAGTTCTTC,TRBJ2-1,many,TRBD2,TRBV5-1
CASSEFHWRAGYTQYF,TGTGCCAGCAGTGAATTCCATTGGAGGGCCGGATATACGCAGTATTTT,TRBJ2-3,many,.,TRBV25-1
CASSQDLGGQGYQPQHF,TGTGCCAGCAGCCAAGATCTCGGGGGACAGGGGTATCAGCCCCAGCATTTT,TRBJ1-5,many,TRBD1,TRBV4-2
CASSDFRDTQNF,TGTGCCAGCAGTGATTTTCGGGATACGCAGAATTTT,TRBJ2-3,.,.,TRBV6-1
CASSLYTGALFF,TGTGCCAGCAGCCTCTACACCGGGGCGCTGTTTTTT,TRBJ2-2,.,.,TRBV9
CASSQDWGGPQETQYF,TGTGCCAGCAGCCAAGACTGGGGGGGGCCCCAAGAGACCCAGTACTTC,TRBJ2-5,many,.,TRBV4-2
CASSRLGGDNEQFF,TGCGCCAGCAGCCGTCTCGGGGGTGACAATGAGCAGTTCTTC,TRBJ2-1,many,.,TRBV4-1
CASSAATSGRSSYNEQFF,TGTGCCAGCAGTGCGGCAACTAGCGGGAGATCGTCCTACAATGAGCAGTTCTTC,TRBJ2-1,many,TRBD2,TRBV27
CASRHLGDTQYF,TGTGCCAGCAGACACCTGGGAGATACGCAGTATTTT,TRBJ2-3,few,.,TRBV6-2/TRBV6-3
CASKLAGRNSDTQYF,TGTGCCAGCAAGTTAGCGGGGCGGAACTCAGATACGCAGTATTTT,TRBJ2-3,many,TRBD2,TRBV12-3/TRBV12-4
CASGPWVEQFF,TGTGCCAGCGGACCTTGGGTTGAGCAGTTCTTC,TRBJ2-1,many,.,TRBV3-1
CASSLAGMGYGYTF,TGTGCCAGCAGCTTGGCAGGGATGGGCTATGGCTACACCTTC,TRBJ1-2,.,.,TRBV5-4
CASSLPSGNSYEQYF,TGTGCCAGCAGCTTACCTAGCGGGAACTCCTACGAGCAGTACTTC,TRBJ2-7,many,TRBD2,TRBV7-2
CASSPQPTFSNEQFF,TGTGCCAGCTCACCACAGCCTACCTTCTCGAATGAGCAGTTCTTC,TRBJ2-1,many,.,TRBV18
CASSDTRIGLNYDYTF,TGTGCCAGCAGTGACACAAGGATAGGATTAAACTATGACTACACCTTC,TRBJ1-2,many,.,TRBV25-1
CASSLRQEQAKNIQYF,TGCGCCAGCAGCCTTCGACAGGAACAAGCCAAAAACATTCAGTACTTC,TRBJ2-4,many,.,TRBV4-1
CASSWRTGGTGNTIYF,TGTGCCAGCAGCTGGCGGACAGGGGGAACTGGAAACACCATATATTTT,TRBJ1-3,many,TRBD1,TRBV11-2
CSAKDRQPQHF,TGCAGTGCTAAGGACCGCCAGCCCCAGCATTTT,TRBJ1-5,few,.,TRBV20-1
CASSYQVSGANVLTF,TGTGCCAGCAGTTATCAGGTCTCTGGGGCCAACGTCCTGACTTTC,TRBJ2-6,many,.,TRBV12-3/TRBV12-4
CSARDLGVTDTQYF,TGCAGTGCTAGAGATCTAGGAGTCACGGATACGCAGTATTTT,TRBJ2-3,many,.,TRBV20-1
CASSAGQGPAETQYF,TGTGCCAGCAGCGCGGGACAGGGGCCGGCAGAGACCCAGTACTTC,TRBJ2-5,many,TRBD1,TRBV5-4
CASSLMGTDYGYTF,TGTGCCAGCAGCTTAATGGGCACCGACTATGGCTACACCTTC,TRBJ1-2,many,.,TRBV7-9
CASSPGLAGIYEQYF,TGTGCCAGCAGCCCGGGACTAGCGGGAATCTACGAGCAGTACTTC,TRBJ2-7,many,TRBD2,TRBV3-1
CSVEGRQVNYGYTF,TGCAGCGTTGAAGGAAGACAGGTCAACTATGGCTACACCTTC,TRBJ1-2,many,.,TRBV29-1
CASSQTWVPSMNTEAFF,TGCGCCAGCAGCCAAACATGGGTCCCCTCAATGAACACTGAAGCTTTCTTT,TRBJ1-1,many,.,TRBV5-1
CAGSSASGVNVLTF,TGTGCCGGCAGCTCCGCATCTGGGGTCAACGTTCTGACTTTC,TRBJ2-6,.,.,TRBV7-3
CSARDRDRGLYEQYF,TGCAGTGCTAGAGATCGGGACAGGGGGCTCTACGAGCAGTACTTC,TRBJ2-7,many,TRBD1,TRBV20-1
CSAREAPLNTEAFF,TGCAGTGCTAGAGAAGCGCCCTTGAACACTGAAGCTTTCTTT,TRBJ1-1,many,.,TRBV20-1
CASSYKAGPNSPLHF,TGTGCCAGCAGTTATAAGGCAGGGCCCAATTCACCCCTCCACTTT,TRBJ1-6,many,.,TRBV6-5
CASSHTPEGPVYGYTF,TGCGCCAGCAGCCACACCCCCGAGGGACCGGTCTATGGCTACACCTTC,TRBJ1-2,many,.,TRBV4-1
CASGVSTDTQYF,TGTGCCAGCGGGGTGAGCACAGATACGCAGTATTTT,TRBJ2-3,many,.,TRBV6-1
CASHTPGQGTDTQYF,TGCGCCAGCCACACCCCGGGACAGGGCACAGATACGCAGTATTTT,TRBJ2-3,many,TRBD1,TRBV5-1